This TCR beta chain was identified during a study of T cell responses to AZD1222 COVID-19 vaccine. Findings and caveats of the study: Unmutated variant regions are reportedly the target of nearly half of TCRs that are spike-specific. With two AZD1222 doses given, Spike-specific TCR breadth and depth both rose. White British donors predominated, females outnumbered males, and clonal diversity was possibly underestimated.

TCRdb keeps only in-frame clones here, not all; method: immunoSEQ multiplex PCR. The sample has approximately 180,000 clones, 92% seen once; the top ten hold 10%. This CDR3 is 15 amino acids long. Germline loops: CDR1 SGHTA, CDR2 FQGNSA. V was clipped by 8 bases and J by 3 bases, with 18 bases between them. This clone was observed once. What it binds is not known. The sequencing used peripheral blood, collected on day 0 of AZD1222 vaccination. The rearrangement joins TRBV7-2 to TRBJ2-3, with D possibly TRBD1 on 5 matching bases. This clonotype originated in an adult in good health. The CDR3 sequence: CASAIGQGLTDTQYF. CDR3 in DNA: TGTGCCAGCGCTATAGGGCAGGGTTTGACAGATACGCAGTATTTT.